The rows below give T cell receptor beta chains drawn from one sample of a study of Graves' ophthalmopathy and Graves' hyperthyroidism. TCRdb used MiXCR to reprocess the multiplex PCR reads, holding one entry per CDR3 protein. The data show around 1,000,000 distinct CDR3 sequences, about two fifths seen once. Sequencing was performed on peripheral blood or thyroid tissue (not recorded which). The receptors were gathered from an adult man with Graves' hyperthyroidism. The CDR3 runs from the conserved cysteine through the conserved F or W. The D gene is left open where the match is weak. Where a row states a size, it is once, few, many or the class of an expanded clone; other rows omit it.

TRBJ2-2 | TRBV19 | 14 | . | . | CASSRDPNTGELFF | TGTGCCAGTAGTCGGGACCCAAACACCGGGGAGCTGTTTTTT
TRBJ1-5 | TRBV7-4 | 12 | . | . | CASSRGGPPQHF | TGTGCCAGCAGCCGTGGGGGGCCGCCCCAGCATTTT
TRBJ1-6 | TRBV2 | 12 | few | . | CASRGGGSPLHF | TGTGCCAGCAGGGGGGGAGGTTCACCCCTCCACTTT
TRBJ2-7 | TRBV7-9 | 14 | few | . | CASSLAVYSYEQYF | TGTGCCAGCAGCTTAGCAGTTTACTCCTACGAGCAGTACTTC
TRBJ1-2 | TRBV6-6 | 17 | few | TRBD1 | CASSFALVGQGAKGYTF | TGTGCCAGCAGTTTCGCACTTGTTGGACAGGGGGCGAAAGGCTACACCTTC
TRBJ1-6 | TRBV10-3 | 16 | . | TRBD1 | CAIRESPTGAGSPLHF | TGTGCCATCAGAGAGTCCCCGACAGGGGCGGGTTCACCCCTCCACTTT
TRBJ2-5 | TRBV7-6 | 15 | many | . | CASSPPQSSRETQYF | TGTGCCAGCAGCCCCCCGCAGTCGTCGAGAGAGACCCAGTACTTC
TRBJ1-4 | TRBV6-6 | 12 | many | . | CASRRANEKLFF | TGTGCCAGCCGACGAGCTAATGAAAAACTGTTTTTT
TRBJ1-5 | TRBV19 | 15 | many | . | CASSKGATSNQPQHF | TGTGCCAGTAGTAAAGGGGCCACGAGCAATCAGCCCCAGCATTTT
TRBJ1-6 | TRBV19 | 17 | many | . | CASSIVSFGGSSRPLHF | TGTGCCAGTAGTATAGTATCGTTCGGTGGCAGTTCGCGTCCCCTCCACTTT